Below are 14 T cell receptor beta chains sequenced from a single sample in a study of blood T cell repertoires in COVID-19. TCRdb keeps only in-frame clones here, not all; method: immunoSEQ multiplex PCR. The sample has roughly 310,000 clones; under 95% are singletons. The sequencing sample was made of PBMCs or T cells enriched from blood (not recorded which). These receptors all come from a man in his 60s who had recovered from COVID-19.

The rearrangement uses TRBV18 and TRBJ1-5, with TRBD1 matching over 11 bases. Germline V lookup: CDR1 KGHSH, CDR2 LQKENI. The CDR3 spans 16 residues. The V segment lost 3 bases and the J segment 2 bases; nucleotides outside the gene matches: 3. CDR3 sequence (DNA): TGTGCCAGCTCACCGGGGGGACAGGGGGGCAATCAGCCCCAGCATTTT. Translating gives CASSPGGQGGNQPQHF.

The V call is TRBV27, the J call TRBJ2-3; TRBD2 matches at 10 bases. This CDR3 has 15 residues. Germline loops: CDR1 MNHEY, CDR2 SMNVEV (reference sequence). V trimming: 5 bases; J trimming: 5 bases; junction bases outside the gene matches: 7. CDR3 protein: CASSGSRLAGDTQYF. The CDR3 nucleotides are TGTGCCAGCAGTGGTTCGAGACTAGCGGGAGATACGCAGTATTTT.

The chain combines TRBV7-2 with TRBJ2-2; 10 bases are shared with TRBD2. The CDR3 loop spans 15 amino acids. Per germline, CDR1 SGHTA and CDR2 FQGNSA. The ends lost 5 bases at V and 6 bases at J; junction bases unmatched: 6. The CDR3 protein is CASSPSGGVSGELFF. DNA of the CDR3: TGTGCCAGCAGCCCCAGCGGGGGGGTTTCCGGGGAGCTGTTTTTT.

J is TRBJ1-2 and V is TRBV5-1, with D perhaps TRBD1 (6 bases). CDR1 is SGHRS and CDR2 is YFSETQ in the germline V gene. This CDR3 has 16 residues. V dropped 0 bases and J dropped 7 bases, with 19 bases sitting between them. The CDR3 DNA sequence: TGCGCCAGCAGCTTGGGTCCCATTATTACAGGGTCTGGCTACACCTTC. Its protein is CASSLGPIITGSGYTF.

The chain combines TRBV10-3 with TRBJ2-3; D gene ambiguous. Germline CDR1 ENHRY, CDR2 SYGVKD. The V end lost 2 bases, the J end lost 0 bases, and 12 bases lay between the germline ends. This CDR3 spans 16 amino acids. The DNA for the CDR3 is TGTGCCATCAGTGAGCCCCAAACAGAGAGCACAGATACGCAGTATTTT. Its protein product is CAISEPQTESTDTQYF.

The chain uses TRBV19 and TRBJ1-2; D not certain. This CDR3 is 15 amino acids long. Germline V gene data show CDR1 as LNHDA and CDR2 as SQIVND (reference sequence). Trimming took 3 bases from V and 0 from J, leaving 11 bases between them. CDR3 protein: CASSISERANYGYTF. For the CDR3, the DNA is TGTGCCAGTAGTATTTCGGAGAGAGCTAACTATGGCTACACCTTC.

This clone appeared once. The rearrangement joins TRBV3-1 (or the pseudogene TRBV3-2) to TRBJ1-2, with 7 positions matching TRBD1. Germline V gene lookup returns CDR1 LGHDT and CDR2 YNNKEL (reference sequence). The CDR3 extends over 14 amino acids. Losses at the gene ends were 2 bases for V and 4 bases for J; bases not matched to a gene: 4. For the CDR3, the DNA is TGTGCCAGCAGCCAAAGGGACAGCGTCTATGGCTACACCTTC. As protein: CASSQRDSVYGYTF.

The rearrangement links TRBV2 to TRBJ2-7; 8 bases map to TRBD1. V was pared by 10 bases and J by 5 bases, with 10 bases of the junction left unmatched. CDR3 length: 13 residues. Germline V lookup: CDR1 SNHLY, CDR2 FYNNEI. This CDR3 reads CATRTGPADEQYF. The CDR3 nucleotides are TGTGCCACCCGGACAGGGCCGGCGGACGAGCAGTACTTC.

The rearrangement joins TRBV28 to TRBJ1-1; D possibly corresponds to TRBD1 (6 bases). V lost 6 bases, J lost 3 bases, and 14 bases lay in between. The CDR3 consists of 14 residues. Germline values: CDR1 MDHEN, CDR2 SYDVKM. The chain's CDR3 is CASRTLDRHTEAFF. The CDR3 coding sequence is TGTGCCAGCAGGACCCTAGACAGGCACACTGAAGCTTTCTTT.

This chain joins TRBV12-3 or TRBV12-4 and TRBJ2-7; D not certain. Trimming left V 4 bases short and J 3 bases short, with 4 bases between. This CDR3 region has 11 residues. The CDR3 sequence is CASSSYYEQYF. CDR3 bases: TGTGCCAGCAGTTCCTACTACGAGCAGTACTTC.

The CDR3 DNA is TGTGCCAGCAGCTTAGGCGGACAGGGGGCGCGCACCGGGGAGCTGTTTTTT. This translates into CASSLGGQGARTGELFF. The gene calls are TRBV7-9 and TRBJ2-2; 11 nucleotides match TRBD1. CDR1 and CDR2 (germline): SEHNR, FQNEAQ (reference sequence). The CDR3 runs to 17 residues. Unmatched junction bases numbered 5, after V lost 1 base and J lost 4 bases.

This clone came up a few times. The rearrangement uses TRBV5-1 and TRBJ2-1; 8 nucleotides agree with TRBD2. This CDR3 region has 15 residues. The J segment lost 7 bases and the V segment lost 4 bases, leaving 10 bases of the junction unmatched. Germline V gives CDR1 SGHRS, CDR2 YFSETQ. CDR3 loop: CASSLTSGSSNEQFF. The CDR3 region has the DNA TGCGCCAGCAGCCTAACTAGCGGCTCCTCAAATGAGCAGTTCTTC.

Comments on this clone: This specimen includes other DNA sequences encoding the same CDR3. The genes are TRBV7-9 and TRBJ1-1, with D maybe TRBD1 (6 bases). There are 14 residues in the CDR3. Germline lookup yields CDR1 SEHNR and CDR2 FQNEAQ (reference sequence). Trimming stripped 4 bases from V and 2 bases from J, with 11 bases between. CDR3 nucleotides: TGTGCCAGCAGCTCGACAGGATTAAACACTGAAGCTTTCTTT. As protein: CASSSTGLNTEAFF.

CDR3 in DNA: TGTGCCAGCAGCTTAATGCCCGACAGGGGAAGATCCTACGAGCAGTACTTC. Translated, it gives CASSLMPDRGRSYEQYF. The J gene is TRBJ2-7, the V gene TRBV7-9, with 8 bases fitting TRBD1. The CDR3 spans 17 residues. Germline V gives CDR1 SEHNR, CDR2 FQNEAQ (reference sequence). The V gene end was trimmed by 2 bases and the J gene end by 1 base; junction bases not matched to a gene: 10.